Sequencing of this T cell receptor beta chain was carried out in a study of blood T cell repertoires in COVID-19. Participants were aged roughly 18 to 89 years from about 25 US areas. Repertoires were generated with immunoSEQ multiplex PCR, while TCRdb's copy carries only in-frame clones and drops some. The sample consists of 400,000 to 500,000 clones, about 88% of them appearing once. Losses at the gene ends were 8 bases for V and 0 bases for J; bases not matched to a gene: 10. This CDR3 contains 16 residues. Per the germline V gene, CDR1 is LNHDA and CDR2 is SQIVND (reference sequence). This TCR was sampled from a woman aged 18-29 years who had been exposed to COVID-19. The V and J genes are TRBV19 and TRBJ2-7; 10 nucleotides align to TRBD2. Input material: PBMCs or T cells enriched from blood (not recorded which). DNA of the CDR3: TGTGCCAGTCTCCCCCTAACTAGCGGGAACTCCTACGAGCAGTACTTC. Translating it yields CASLPLTSGNSYEQYF.